Each of the 26 T cell receptor beta chains below was sequenced from the same sample in a study of blood T cell repertoires in COVID-19. Produced via immunoSEQ multiplex PCR; TCRdb's table is partial and in-frame only. The sample gives some 280,000 clones, roughly 85% of which show up once; around 3% is in the top ten. The sample was peripheral blood. The source is a woman in her twenties or thirties with active or convalescent COVID-19.

The V gene is TRBV7-9, the J gene TRBJ2-3; D perhaps matches TRBD2 (7 bases). In germline, CDR1 is SEHNR, CDR2 FQNEAQ (reference sequence). The V and J ends lost 6 bases and 4 bases respectively, with 23 bases between them. The CDR3 runs 17 residues. The CDR3 DNA reads TGTGCCAGCAGGGGTGGTGATGGGGGGGCCCCCTCAGATACGCAGTATTTT. It specifies CASRGGDGGAPSDTQYF.

The chain combines TRBV12-3 or TRBV12-4 with TRBJ2-1, with D hard to call. The V and J ends lost 6 bases and 4 bases respectively, with 4 bases between them. The CDR3 runs to 11 residues. The CDR3 DNA is TGTGCCAGCAGCCATTACAATGAGCAGTTCTTC. Protein sequence: CASSHYNEQFF.

This chain connects TRBV19 to TRBJ1-2; D call uncertain. The V end was cut by 0 bases, the J end by 8 bases, with 10 bases between. Per germline, CDR1 LNHDA and CDR2 SQIVND (reference sequence). The CDR3 consists of 13 residues. CDR3 bases: TGTGCCAGTAGTATAGATGTCGCGGGCGGCTACACCTTC. Its protein is CASSIDVAGGYTF.

This clone was seen a single time. The CDR3 sequence: CASKGQGGKRNQPQHF. CDR3 nucleotide sequence: TGTGCCAGTAAGGGACAGGGAGGAAAACGGAATCAGCCCCAGCATTTT. V is TRBV21-1 and J is TRBJ1-5; no DNA check was done on the table's D call, TRBD1. TRBV21-1 is recorded as a pseudogene. This CDR3 is built from 16 residues.

The chain employs TRBV5-1 and TRBJ1-2; 7 positions match TRBD1. Germline trimming cut 0 bases from V and 3 bases from J; bases unmatched to any gene: 5. CDR3 length: 15 amino acids. CDR1 SGHRS and CDR2 YFSETQ come from the germline V gene. CDR3 nucleotides: TGCGCCAGCAGCTTGGGCGGAGGGGGCTACTATGGCTACACCTTC. This encodes CASSLGGGGYYGYTF.

This chain joins TRBV6-5 and TRBJ2-3; D possibly corresponds to TRBD1 (6 bases). Trimming shortened V by 6 bases and J by 0 bases, and 13 bases separated the two germline ends. CDR3 size: 15 residues. The V gene's germline CDR1 is MNHEY and CDR2 SVGAGI. The CDR3 protein is CASRQGLGSTDTQYF. CDR3 DNA: TGTGCCAGCAGACAGGGTTTGGGAAGCACAGATACGCAGTATTTT.

CDR3 DNA: TGTGCCATCAGTGAAAGACAGGCGACCTACGAGCAGTACTTC. Translated: CAISERQATYEQYF. The V gene is TRBV10-3, the J gene TRBJ2-7; D might be TRBD1 (6 bases). Trimming shortened V by 3 bases and J by 2 bases, and 11 bases separated the two germline ends. CDR3 length equals 14 residues. CDR1 ENHRY and CDR2 SYGVKD come from the germline V gene.

The V and J genes are TRBV2 and TRBJ2-7; perhaps TRBD2 as D (6 bases). This CDR3 has 16 amino acids. Looked up from germline, CDR1 is SNHLY and CDR2 is FYNNEI. Trimming stripped 1 base from V and 0 bases from J, with 13 bases between. The CDR3 here is CASSEGMVGSSYEQYF. The CDR3 DNA reads TGTGCCAGCAGTGAAGGGATGGTCGGGAGCTCCTACGAGCAGTACTTC.

This chain uses TRBV7-2 with TRBJ2-5; a weak D match, TRBD1 (5 bases). Germline CDR1 SGHTA, CDR2 FQGNSA. The V end was cut by 5 bases, the J end by 2 bases, with 18 bases between. This CDR3 has 16 amino acids. This CDR3 is CASSPNPRELQETQYF. The CDR3 nucleotides are TGTGCCAGCAGCCCTAACCCCAGGGAATTACAAGAGACCCAGTACTTC.

The chain recombines TRBV28 with TRBJ1-2; D unresolved. CDR1 MDHEN and CDR2 SYDVKM come from the germline V gene. The CDR3 runs 15 residues. The germline V and J ends were trimmed by 7 bases and 3 bases, with 18 bases remaining between them. CDR3 in DNA: TGTGCCAGCACTACCCCCGGCTTGCAGGACTATGGCTACACCTTC. This translates into CASTTPGLQDYGYTF.

This chain links TRBV2 with TRBJ1-1; TRBD1 matches 8 bases. Germline V gene sequence: CDR1 SNHLY, CDR2 FYNNEI. CDR3 length equals 14 residues. V shed 5 bases and J 6 bases; nucleotides not matched to a gene: 8. For the CDR3, the DNA is TGTGCCAGCAGTCAGGCACAGGGGGTTCCTGAAGCTTTCTTT. Amino acids: CASSQAQGVPEAFF.

This clone has only a few counts. The same CDR3 also results from other DNA sequences found in this sample. The chain has TRBV5-6 and TRBJ2-1; perhaps TRBD1 as D (5 bases). V was pared by 3 bases and J by 0 bases, with 13 bases between. This CDR3 region has 16 residues. Germline V CDR1 and CDR2: SGHDT, YYEEEE. The CDR3 region has the DNA TGTGCCAGCAGCTCCATTCAGGGCAGCTCCTACAATGAGCAGTTCTTC. This sequence encodes CASSSIQGSSYNEQFF.

The chain uses TRBV4-3 and TRBJ2-7; 9 bases are a match to TRBD1. The CDR3 sequence is 16 residues long. V lost 1 base and J lost 4; bases outside the gene matches: 8. The germline V gene has CDR1 LGHNA and CDR2 YSLEER. The chain's CDR3 is CASSQVTGGIQYEQYF. In DNA form, the CDR3 reads TGCGCCAGCAGCCAAGTAACAGGGGGCATCCAGTACGAGCAGTACTTC.

This chain joins TRBV6-2 or TRBV6-3 and TRBJ1-3; D possibly corresponds to TRBD1 (6 bases). This CDR3 has 14 residues. Germline V gene lookup returns CDR1 MNHEY and CDR2 SVGEGT. V was cut by 5 bases and J by 1 base, with 9 bases left in between. The CDR3 sequence: CASSPTGSGNTIYF. For the CDR3, the DNA is TGTGCCAGCAGTCCAACAGGGTCTGGAAACACCATATATTTT.

J is TRBJ2-3 and V is TRBV7-9; D is ambiguous. This CDR3 spans 15 amino acids. Germline assignment: CDR1 SEHNR and CDR2 FQNEAQ (reference sequence). Trimming removed 4 bases from V and 2 bases from J, with 13 bases in between. CDR3 in amino acids: CASSYLAIDTDTQYF. The CDR3 region has the DNA TGTGCCAGCAGCTACCTTGCGATCGACACAGATACGCAGTATTTT.

V usage is TRBV3-1 (or the pseudogene TRBV3-2) and J usage is TRBJ2-7; 12 bases map to TRBD2. V was pared by 4 bases and J by 3 bases, with 4 bases of the junction left unmatched. This CDR3 contains 15 residues. Germline loops: CDR1 LGHDT, CDR2 YNNKEL (reference sequence). For the CDR3, the DNA is TGTGCCAGCAGCCGGCTGACTAGCGGGGGCTACGAGCAGTACTTC. Its translation: CASSRLTSGGYEQYF.

The chain employs TRBV5-4 and TRBJ2-5, with D perhaps matching TRBD1 (6 bases). V lost 0 bases to trimming and J lost 4 bases, with 13 bases between them. CDR3 length: 15 amino acids. Germline lookup yields CDR1 SGHNT and CDR2 YYREEE (reference sequence). The CDR3 reads CASSLEGQLRETQYF. CDR3 DNA sequence: TGTGCCAGCAGCTTGGAGGGACAATTACGAGAGACCCAGTACTTC.

This clone was observed a single time. The genes are TRBV28 and TRBJ2-1; a possible D gene is TRBD1 (6 bases). Germline V CDR1 and CDR2: MDHEN, SYDVKM. The CDR3 is 14 residues long. V shed 3 bases and J shed 4 bases, with 10 bases lying between them. CDR3: CASSLVGAYNEQFF. In DNA form, the CDR3 reads TGTGCCAGCAGTTTGGTGGGGGCTTACAATGAGCAGTTCTTC. Full variable domain (missing parts from reference TRBV28 and TRBJ2-1): DVKVTQSSRYLVKRTGEKVFLECVQDMDHENMFWYRQDPGLGLRLIYFSYDVKMKEKGDIPEGYSVSREKKERFSLILESASTNQTSMYLCASSLVGAYNEQFFGPGTRLTVL.

V is TRBV30 and J is TRBJ1-4; 10 bases line up with TRBD1. V shed 1 base, J shed 8 bases, and the junction held 4 bases outside the gene matches. The CDR3 contains 14 residues. Germline V lookup: CDR1 GTSNPN, CDR2 SVGIG (reference sequence). The CDR3 loop reads CAWSALGQGEKLFF. CDR3 DNA sequence: TGTGCCTGGAGTGCCCTGGGACAGGGGGAAAAACTGTTTTTT. Complete variable domain (other parts from reference TRBV30 and TRBJ1-4): SQTIHQWPATLVQPVGSPLSLECTVEGTSNPNLYWYRQAAGRGLQLLFYSVGIGQISSEVPQNLSASRPQDRQFILSSKKLLLSDSGFYLCAWSALGQGEKLFFGSGTQLSVL.

The rearrangement joins TRBV5-1 to TRBJ1-2, with a weak D call TRBD1 (6 bases). The CDR3 runs 15 residues. Germline assignment: CDR1 SGHRS and CDR2 YFSETQ. V was trimmed by 4 bases and J by 8 bases, leaving 21 bases between them. CDR3 residues: CASSAGLQGSSGYTF. CDR3 sequence (DNA): TGCGCCAGCAGCGCCGGACTCCAGGGGTCTTCGGGCTACACCTTC.

This chain uses TRBV9 with TRBJ1-2; 7 bases are shared with TRBD1. V dropped 3 bases and J dropped 3; count of bases not matched to a gene: 8. Germline-derived CDR1 and CDR2 are SGDLS and YYNGEE. This CDR3 is 15 amino acids long. The CDR3 region is CASSEFDRADYGYTF. The CDR3 DNA is TGTGCCAGCAGCGAATTCGACAGGGCGGACTATGGCTACACCTTC. The full variable domain, completed using reference TRBV9 and TRBJ1-2, is DSGVTQTPKHLITATGQRVTLRCSPRSGDLSVYWYQQSLDQGLQFLIQYYNGEERAKGNILERFSAQQFPDLHSELNLSSLELGDSALYFCASSEFDRADYGYTFGSGTRLTVV.

V and J are TRBV5-1 and TRBJ2-5; 8 bases agree with TRBD1. The CDR3 extends over 14 amino acids. V lost 4 bases to trimming and J lost 2 bases; unmatched junction nucleotides: 4. CDR1 SGHRS and CDR2 YFSETQ come from the germline V gene. CDR3 sequence reads: CASSTGQEQETQYF. The DNA for the CDR3 is TGCGCCAGCAGCACGGGACAGGAGCAAGAGACCCAGTACTTC.

The genes are TRBV3-1 (or the pseudogene TRBV3-2) and TRBJ2-7; 7 nucleotides match TRBD1. CDR1 is LGHDT, CDR2 YNNKEL, per germline (reference sequence). V lost 4 bases, J lost 3 bases, and 3 bases stayed unmatched. The CDR3 covers 13 residues. The CDR3 DNA reads TGTGCCAGCAGCCCGGGACAGTTCTACGAGCAGTACTTC. This gives the protein CASSPGQFYEQYF.

This clone was recorded once. V is TRBV9 and J is TRBJ2-1, with 7 positions matching TRBD1. From germline, CDR1 is SGDLS and CDR2 YYNGEE. V was pared by 1 base and J by 6 bases, with 7 bases of the junction left unmatched. This CDR3 is built from 15 residues. CDR3 nucleotide sequence: TGTGCCAGCAGCGTATCGGGACAGCCGACCAATGAGCAGTTCTTC. Amino acid sequence: CASSVSGQPTNEQFF. Looking up the rest from reference TRBV9 and TRBJ2-1 gives the full variable domain: DSGVTQTPKHLITATGQRVTLRCSPRSGDLSVYWYQQSLDQGLQFLIQYYNGEERAKGNILERFSAQQFPDLHSELNLSSLELGDSALYFCASSVSGQPTNEQFFGPGTRLTVL.

The J gene is TRBJ1-1, the V gene TRBV2; unclear D gene. Germline V CDR1 and CDR2: SNHLY, FYNNEI. The V gene lost 6 bases and the J gene lost 3 bases, with 23 bases spanning the gap. The CDR3 loop spans 17 amino acids. The CDR3 here is CASRKEILKQIYTEAFF. The DNA for the CDR3 is TGTGCCAGCAGAAAAGAGATACTGAAGCAAATTTACACTGAAGCTTTCTTT.

The chain couples TRBV6-6 to TRBJ1-3; D call uncertain. The ends were cut back, 6 bases at V and 2 bases at J, with 5 bases in the middle. CDR1 is MNHNY and CDR2 is SVGAGI in the germline V gene (reference sequence). This CDR3 comprises 12 residues. The CDR3: CASSNTGNTIYF. CDR3 sequence (DNA): TGTGCCAGCAGCAACACTGGAAACACCATATATTTT.